Presented here are 25 T cell receptor beta chains from one specimen sequenced in a study of T cell responses to AZD1222 COVID-19 vaccine. Data came from immunoSEQ multiplex PCR; TCRdb stores just in-frame clones and leaves some out. The data contain about 120,000 clones, over 75% of them seen just once; the ten biggest clones take up approximately 9.3%. The sample was peripheral blood, taken on day 0 of AZD1222 vaccination. These receptors were obtained from an adult in good health.

The chain recombines TRBV4-1 with TRBJ2-2; 7 positions agree with TRBD1. J lost 5 bases, V lost 1 base, and 7 bases had no gene match. The CDR3 sequence is 16 residues long. Per the germline V gene, CDR1 is MGHRA and CDR2 is YSYEKL. CDR3 sequence: CASSQVGTATTGELFF. The CDR3 bases are TGCGCCAGCAGCCAAGTTGGGACAGCTACAACCGGGGAGCTGTTTTTT.

V usage is TRBV19 and J usage is TRBJ1-5; D is unresolved. The CDR3 has 14 amino acids. Germline CDR1 and CDR2: LNHDA and SQIVND (reference sequence). V dropped 7 bases and J dropped 0 bases, with 10 bases sitting between them. CDR3 loop: CASIKRGSNQPQHF. DNA of the CDR3: TGTGCCAGTATCAAACGGGGTAGCAATCAGCCCCAGCATTTT.

The chain links TRBV7-9 to TRBJ2-5, with 13 bases that match TRBD2. The germline CDR1 and CDR2 sequences are SEHNR and FQNEAQ (reference sequence). J lost 5 bases, V lost 6 bases, and 6 bases had no gene match. The CDR3 length is 15 residues. CDR3 loop: CASSSTSGGAETQYF. The CDR3 DNA sequence: TGTGCCAGCAGTTCTACTAGCGGGGGGGCGGAGACCCAGTACTTC.

The gene calls are TRBV5-1 and TRBJ1-6, with D possibly TRBD1 on 6 matching bases. The CDR3 runs 16 residues. V was cut by 4 bases and J by 6 bases, with 17 bases left in between. Germline loops: CDR1 SGHRS, CDR2 YFSETQ. CDR3 amino acids: CASSPVPPGVNSPLHF. The CDR3 DNA sequence: TGCGCCAGCAGCCCGGTCCCCCCAGGGGTTAATTCACCCCTCCACTTT. The complete variable domain, with remaining parts taken from reference TRBV5-1 and TRBJ1-6, reads KAGVTQTPRYLIKTRGQQVTLSCSPISGHRSVSWYQQTPGQGLQFLFEYFSETQRNKGNFPGRFSGRQFSNSRSEMNVSTLELGDSALYLCASSPVPPGVNSPLHFGNGTRLTVT.

V is TRBV9 and J is TRBJ2-3; 13 bases map to TRBD2. The trim removed 7 bases at V and 0 bases at J, leaving 11 bases unmatched. Germline V lookup: CDR1 SGDLS, CDR2 YYNGEE. The CDR3 runs to 18 residues. The CDR3 DNA follows: TGTGCCAGCGGCCGGACTAGCGGGGGATTAACTAGCACAGATACGCAGTATTTT. Protein product: CASGRTSGGLTSTDTQYF.

The chain employs TRBV15 and TRBJ1-3, with D possibly being TRBD1 (6 bases). Germline V gene data show CDR1 as LNHNV and CDR2 as YYDKDF (reference sequence). Between the trimmed V and J ends, which lost 0 bases and 2 bases, there was a span of 14 bases. The CDR3 spans 17 residues. The CDR3 loop is CATSRDRGGWAGNTIYF. In DNA, the CDR3 is TGTGCCACCAGCAGAGACAGGGGAGGATGGGCTGGAAACACCATATATTTT.

The genes are TRBV19 and TRBJ2-7, with 7 bases that match TRBD1. Losses at the gene ends were 10 bases for V and 0 bases for J; bases not matched to a gene: 6. The CDR3 is 13 amino acids. Germline V gene data show CDR1 as LNHDA and CDR2 as SQIVND (reference sequence). CDR3: CATRDSSSYEQYF. The CDR3 coding sequence is TGTGCCACCCGGGACAGCAGCTCCTACGAGCAGTACTTC.

The V call is TRBV11-3, the J call TRBJ2-1; no definite D call. Trimming took off 1 base at V and 4 bases at J, with 20 bases between the two ends. This CDR3 comprises 18 residues. In germline, CDR1 is SGHNT, CDR2 YENEEA. This chain's CDR3 is CASSLGQAYGEVYNEQFF. Written as DNA, the CDR3 is TGTGCCAGCAGCTTAGGGCAAGCCTATGGAGAGGTTTACAATGAGCAGTTCTTC. Filled out from reference TRBV11-3 and TRBJ2-1, the complete variable domain reads EAGVVQSPRYKIIEKKQPVAFWCNPISGHNTLYWYLQNLGQGPELLIRYENEEAVDDSQLPKDRFSAERLKGVDSTLKIQPAELGDSAVYLCASSLGQAYGEVYNEQFFGPGTRLTVL.

The chain uses TRBV6-4 and TRBJ2-3; TRBD1 is a possible D gene (6 bases). CDR1 is MRHNA, CDR2 SNTAGT, per germline. The CDR3 contains 15 residues. Trimming took off 4 bases at V and 5 bases at J, with 16 bases between the two ends. The CDR3 protein is CASSGGRHGQDTQYF. DNA of the CDR3: TGTGCCAGCAGTGGGGGGCGGCACGGTCAAGATACGCAGTATTTT.

The chain employs TRBV7-3 and TRBJ2-1; TRBD1 matches 9 bases. The trim removed 5 bases at V and 8 bases at J, leaving 7 bases unmatched. This CDR3 region has 14 residues. Germline CDR1 reads SGHTA; CDR2 reads FQGTGA. CDR3 sequence reads: CASSPGTGRHEQFF. In DNA form, the CDR3 reads TGTGCCAGCAGCCCCGGGACAGGGAGGCATGAGCAGTTCTTC.

The gene calls are TRBV27 and TRBJ1-2, with a possible D match to TRBD1 (5 bases). CDR1 is MNHEY, CDR2 SMNVEV, per germline (reference sequence). V lost 2 bases to trimming and J lost 5 bases, with 12 bases between them. This CDR3 is 14 amino acids long. CDR3 residues: CASSLQGPSYGYTF. The CDR3 DNA follows: TGTGCCAGCAGTTTACAGGGTCCTTCATATGGCTACACCTTC.

This clone was detected a few times. The chain joins TRBV7-2 to TRBJ1-1; no firm D call. The V end lost 1 base, the J end lost 1 base, and 13 bases lay between the germline ends. This CDR3 is built from 16 residues. CDR1 and CDR2 (germline): SGHTA, FQGNSA. In nucleotides, the CDR3 is TGTGCCAGCAGCTTAGATGTATCCCGGAAGAACACTGAAGCTTTCTTT. This encodes CASSLDVSRKNTEAFF.

V gene TRBV20-1 combines with J gene TRBJ2-7, with D possibly TRBD2 on 5 matching bases. The germline V gene has CDR1 DFQATT and CDR2 SNEGSKA (reference sequence). The CDR3 consists of 14 residues. Trimming cost V 6 bases and J 3 bases, with 18 bases left between them. The CDR3 DNA reads TGCAGTGCCAGTCGTTCAGCGGAGAACTACGAGCAGTACTTC. It specifies CSASRSAENYEQYF.

The chain is built from TRBV4-1 and TRBJ2-7; D unresolved. The CDR3 sequence is 15 residues long. V was trimmed by 3 bases and J by 1 base, leaving 13 bases between them. CDR1 is MGHRA and CDR2 is YSYEKL in the germline V gene. CDR3 in amino acids: CASSHPQLRSYEQYF. DNA for the CDR3: TGCGCCAGCAGCCACCCCCAGTTAAGGTCCTACGAGCAGTACTTC.

V and J are TRBV24-1 and TRBJ2-2; either TRBD1 or TRBD2 may fit D (6 bases each). Germline-derived CDR1 and CDR2 are KGHDR and SFDVKD. CDR3 length equals 15 residues. V was pared by 6 bases and J by 6 bases, with 16 bases between. The CDR3 spells CATSPGALTSGELFF. In DNA, the CDR3 is TGTGCCACCAGTCCGGGGGCCCTAACTTCCGGGGAGCTGTTTTTT.

The rearrangement uses TRBV7-3 and TRBJ1-2; D uncertain. CDR3 length: 14 residues. Germline V gene lookup returns CDR1 SGHTA and CDR2 FQGTGA. V lost 1 base, J lost 7 bases, and 13 bases lay in between. The CDR3 here is CASSLIPNEAGYTF. The DNA of the CDR3 is TGTGCCAGCAGCTTAATACCGAATGAGGCTGGCTACACCTTC.

The chain couples TRBV6-5 to TRBJ2-3; 8 nucleotides agree with TRBD2. Germline V lookup: CDR1 MNHEY, CDR2 SVGAGI. The V gene end was trimmed by 7 bases and the J gene end by 1 base; junction bases not matched to a gene: 7. This CDR3 comprises 15 residues. The CDR3 nucleotides are TGTGCCAGCACCAAGCGGGAGTGGGGCACAGATACGCAGTATTTT. It codes for CASTKREWGTDTQYF.

V and J are TRBV7-2 and TRBJ2-7, with a possible D match to TRBD2 (6 bases). CDR1 and CDR2 (germline): SGHTA, FQGNSA. This CDR3 comprises 13 residues. V was clipped by 3 bases and J by 2 bases, with 8 bases between them. The DNA for the CDR3 is TGTGCCAGCAGCTTGGGGGGTACCTACGAGCAGTACTTC. Translating gives CASSLGGTYEQYF.

This sequence joins TRBV7-9 and TRBJ2-6; 10 nucleotides align to TRBD1. The CDR3 spans 15 residues. V dropped 6 bases and J dropped 2; count of bases not matched to a gene: 1. Germline V gene data show CDR1 as SEHNR and CDR2 as FQNEAQ (reference sequence). The CDR3 nucleotides read TGTGCCAGCAGGACAGGGGGCGCTGGGGCCAACGTCCTGACTTTC. Translation: CASRTGGAGANVLTF.

The chain carries TRBV15 and TRBJ2-3, with 7 bases that match TRBD1. Trimming at V came to 5 bases and at J to 3 bases, leaving 11 bases not matched to a gene. This CDR3 is built from 16 residues. The germline V gene encodes CDR1 LNHNV and CDR2 YYDKDF (reference sequence). This CDR3 is CATSPFRGQGTDTQYF. The DNA for the CDR3 is TGTGCCACCAGCCCCTTTAGGGGGCAAGGGACAGATACGCAGTATTTT. Based on the CDR3 plus reference TRBV15 and TRBJ2-3, the full variable domain is DAMVIQNPRYQVTQFGKPVTLSCSQTLNHNVMYWYQQKSSQAPKLLFHYYDKDFNNEADTPDNFQSRRPNTSFCFLDIRSPGLGDTAMYLCATSPFRGQGTDTQYFGPGTRLTVL.

The rearrangement links TRBV7-9 to TRBJ1-2; D is unresolved. Germline assignment: CDR1 SEHNR and CDR2 FQNEAQ (reference sequence). The CDR3 sequence is 15 residues long. The germline V and J ends were trimmed by 10 bases and 5 bases, with 23 bases remaining between them. The CDR3 sequence: CATLNGREGPYGYTF. In DNA, the CDR3 is TGTGCCACCTTGAATGGGCGAGAAGGACCTTATGGCTACACCTTC. The entire variable domain, with the rest obtained from reference TRBV7-9 and TRBJ1-2, is as follows: DTGVSQNPRHKITKRGQNVTFRCDPISEHNRLYWYRQTLGQGPEFLTYFQNEAQLEKSRLLSDRFSAERPKGSFSTLEIQRTEQGDSAMYLCATLNGREGPYGYTFGSGTRLTVV.

The V gene is TRBV28, the J gene TRBJ1-2; 10 positions match TRBD1. Trimming took 4 bases from V and 2 from J; bases not matched to a gene: 4. The CDR3 extends over 15 amino acids. The germline CDR1 and CDR2 sequences are MDHEN and SYDVKM. CDR3 amino acids: CASSYRDRGNYGYTF. CDR3 coding DNA: TGTGCCAGCAGTTACCGGGACAGGGGAAACTATGGCTACACCTTC.

This clone was observed a single time. This chain joins TRBV10-3 and TRBJ2-2; 7 bases are shared with TRBD1. This CDR3 region has 17 residues. Trimming took 4 bases from V and 5 from J; bases not matched to a gene: 13. Germline-derived CDR1 and CDR2 are ENHRY and SYGVKD. CDR3 sequence: CAISVALTGKRTGELFF. Here the CDR3 DNA reads TGTGCCATCAGTGTTGCCTTGACAGGGAAGAGGACCGGGGAGCTGTTTTTT.

This chain's CDR3 is CATSRGGDRGTSGYTF. DNA for the CDR3: TGTGCCACCAGCAGAGGAGGAGATAGGGGAACCAGCGGCTACACCTTC. The chain couples TRBV15 to TRBJ1-2; a possible D gene is TRBD1 (5 bases). The CDR3 has 16 amino acids. Germline CDR1 and CDR2: LNHNV and YYDKDF (reference sequence). V was cut by 1 base and J by 8 bases, with 20 bases left in between.

The J gene is TRBJ1-6, the V gene TRBV7-6; 9 bases align to TRBD1. Losses at the gene ends were 6 bases for V and 6 bases for J; bases not matched to a gene: 9. The CDR3 covers 16 residues. Germline V CDR1 and CDR2: SGHVS, FNYEAQ. Here the CDR3 DNA reads TGTGCCAGCAGTCCCGCGCGGGACAGGGTTAATTCACCCCTCCACTTT. Its translation: CASSPARDRVNSPLHF.